This entry lists 7 T cell receptor beta chains sequenced from one sample in a study of blood T cell repertoires in COVID-19. Repertoires were generated with immunoSEQ multiplex PCR, while TCRdb's copy carries only in-frame clones and drops some. The repertoire includes tens of thousands of clones, about 86% of them detected once, and roughly 2.6% sits in the top ten. Sequenced material: peripheral blood. The receptors derive from a woman aged 55-69 years with acute or convalescent COVID-19.

This chain joins TRBV7-6 and TRBJ1-6; 7 bases map to TRBD1. Looked up from germline, CDR1 is SGHVS and CDR2 is FNYEAQ. V trimming: 4 bases; J trimming: 2 bases; junction bases outside the gene matches: 8. The CDR3 runs 17 residues. This CDR3 is CASSSRQGSPYNSPLHF. The CDR3 region has the DNA TGTGCCAGCAGCTCCAGACAGGGTTCGCCCTATAATTCACCCCTCCACTTT.

This chain uses TRBV2 with TRBJ2-5; 13 positions agree with TRBD2. Germline CDR1 SNHLY, CDR2 FYNNEI. The CDR3 runs 19 residues. The J segment lost 5 bases and the V segment lost 5 bases, leaving 17 bases of the junction unmatched. The CDR3 protein is CASSPPTSGGLWERETQYF. Here the CDR3 DNA reads TGTGCCAGCAGTCCGCCGACTAGCGGGGGGCTCTGGGAAAGGGAGACCCAGTACTTC.

This clone appeared a single time. V usage is TRBV5-1 and J usage is TRBJ1-1; D uncertain. Between the trimmed V and J ends, which lost 3 bases and 0 bases, there was a span of 9 bases. CDR1 SGHRS and CDR2 YFSETQ come from the germline V gene. The CDR3 spans 14 residues. CDR3 in amino acids: CASSSAGMNTEAFF. The CDR3 DNA is TGCGCCAGCAGCTCAGCCGGGATGAACACTGAAGCTTTCTTT.

This rearrangement joins TRBV3-1 (or the pseudogene TRBV3-2) to TRBJ2-1, with 11 nucleotides matching TRBD2. CDR1 LGHDT and CDR2 YNNKEL come from the germline V gene (reference sequence). CDR3 length: 14 residues. The junction had 4 bases not matched to a gene; V was cut back by 0 bases and J by 12 bases. CDR3 sequence reads: CASSQDLLAGGQFF. The CDR3 coding sequence is TGTGCCAGCAGCCAAGATTTGCTAGCGGGAGGGCAGTTCTTC.

The chain is built from TRBV7-2 and TRBJ2-3, with TRBD2 matching 9 bases. The CDR3 runs to 14 residues. Germline V lookup: CDR1 SGHTA, CDR2 FQGNSA. V trimming: 2 bases; J trimming: 6 bases; junction bases outside the gene matches: 3. The CDR3 DNA reads TGTGCCAGCAGCTTATCCAGCGGGAGGGATACGCAGTATTTT. It yields the protein CASSLSSGRDTQYF.

The V gene is TRBV5-1, the J gene TRBJ2-5, with 12 bases aligning to TRBD2. V shed 0 bases and J 7 bases; nucleotides not matched to a gene: 4. This CDR3 comprises 15 residues. Per the germline V gene, CDR1 is SGHRS and CDR2 is YFSETQ. The DNA for the CDR3 is TGCGCCAGCAGCTTGGGACTAGCGGGGGCTGGGACCCAGTACTTC. It is translated as CASSLGLAGAGTQYF. Supplemented by reference TRBV5-1 and TRBJ2-5, the full variable domain reads KAGVTQTPRYLIKTRGQQVTLSCSPISGHRSVSWYQQTPGQGLQFLFEYFSETQRNKGNFPGRFSGRQFSNSRSEMNVSTLELGDSALYLCASSLGLAGAGTQYFGPGTRLLVL.

This chain uses TRBV7-2 with TRBJ2-1; possibly TRBD2 for D (5 bases). The CDR3 has 15 amino acids. Germline V lookup: CDR1 SGHTA, CDR2 FQGNSA. With 5 bases removed from V and 7 bases from J, the gap between germline ends came to 18 bases. The CDR3 loop is CASSNRGPIRNEQFF. The CDR3 coding sequence is TGTGCCAGCAGCAATAGAGGGCCGATTAGGAATGAGCAGTTCTTC.